Each of the 29 T cell receptor beta chains below was sequenced from the same sample in a study of PD-1 blockade in classical Hodgkin lymphoma. Clones were sequenced by immunoSEQ multiplex PCR, and TCRdb holds only the in-frame ones, with some missing. Of roughly 70,000 clones in the sample, nearly 95% were seen once. Time point indicated: newly diagnosed, previously untreated cHL patient sample. The sample was peripheral blood mononuclear cells (PBMCs). The receptors come from a human donor with classical Hodgkin lymphoma.

The gene calls are TRBV27 and TRBJ1-2; D ambiguous. This CDR3 is 14 amino acids long. The germline V gene encodes CDR1 MNHEY and CDR2 SMNVEV (reference sequence). V gave up 6 bases and J gave up 4 bases, with 15 bases separating them. The chain's CDR3 is CASRPTLAAYGYTF. CDR3 nucleotide sequence: TGTGCCAGCAGACCTACTCTGGCGGCCTATGGCTACACCTTC.

The genes are TRBV10-3 and TRBJ1-2; 7 bases align to TRBD1. The length of the CDR3 is 14 residues. The germline V gene has CDR1 ENHRY and CDR2 SYGVKD. The J segment lost 7 bases and the V segment lost 7 bases, leaving 12 bases of the junction unmatched. The CDR3 sequence: CAITSGTEGSGYTF. CDR3 DNA: TGTGCCATCACTTCCGGGACAGAAGGAAGTGGCTACACCTTC.

The V and J genes are TRBV12-5 and TRBJ1-4, with 7 bases lining up with TRBD1. Per the germline V gene, CDR1 is LGHNT and CDR2 is FRNRAP. The CDR3 has 17 amino acids. The V gene end was trimmed by 4 bases and the J gene end by 0 bases; junction bases not matched to a gene: 8. The chain's CDR3 is CASGWDRDPATNEKLFF. The CDR3, as DNA: TGTGCTAGTGGTTGGGACAGAGATCCCGCAACTAATGAAAAACTGTTTTTT.

This clone was detected a few times. This chain uses TRBV2 with TRBJ2-2; 8 bases agree with TRBD2. CDR1 and CDR2 (germline): SNHLY, FYNNEI. The V and J ends lost 5 bases and 9 bases, in that order; junction bases with no gene match: 11. The CDR3 is 15 residues long. The CDR3 region is CASSSPGLENRELFF. The CDR3, as DNA: TGTGCCAGCAGTTCTCCGGGACTAGAAAACCGGGAGCTGTTTTTT. The variable domain in full, completed from reference TRBV2 and TRBJ2-2, reads EPEVTQTPSHQVTQMGQEVILRCVPISNHLYFYWYRQILGQKVEFLVSFYNNEISEKSEIFDDQFSVERPDGSNFTLKIRSTKLEDSAMYFCASSSPGLENRELFFGEGSRLTVL.

Concerning this clone itself: Other nucleotide sequences in the sample specify the same CDR3. The J gene is TRBJ2-3, the V gene TRBV7-2, with D perhaps matching TRBD2 (6 bases). CDR1 is SGHTA, CDR2 FQGNSA, per germline. Trimming shortened V by 5 bases and J by 1 base, and 7 bases separated the two germline ends. This CDR3 is built from 13 residues. CDR3 coding DNA: TGTGCCAGCAGCCCGGGAGGCACAGATACGCAGTATTTT. It encodes CASSPGGTDTQYF.

This rearrangement joins TRBV28 to TRBJ1-1, with no clear D. CDR3 length equals 12 residues. Trimming pared 7 bases from V and 1 base from J, leaving 7 bases between. Germline lookup yields CDR1 MDHEN and CDR2 SYDVKM. The CDR3 region is CASTNRNTEAFF. For the CDR3, the DNA is TGTGCCAGCACCAACAGGAACACTGAAGCTTTCTTT.

The rearrangement links TRBV5-1 to TRBJ2-5; D may be TRBD2 (6 bases). The germline gives CDR1 SGHRS, CDR2 YFSETQ. V was clipped by 0 bases and J by 5 bases, with 14 bases between them. The CDR3 length is 15 residues. The CDR3 loop reads CASSLGVSSGETQYF. The DNA of the CDR3 is TGCGCCAGCAGCTTGGGGGTCAGCAGCGGGGAGACCCAGTACTTC.

The rearrangement uses TRBV30 and TRBJ2-6; no definite D call. The V end was cut by 7 bases, the J end by 3 bases, with 7 bases between. This CDR3 comprises 12 residues. The germline V gene encodes CDR1 GTSNPN and CDR2 SVGIG (reference sequence). In DNA, the CDR3 is TGTGCCTTTCTAGTTGGGGCCAACGTCCTGACTTTC. It specifies CAFLVGANVLTF. Drawing the rest from reference TRBV30 and TRBJ2-6, the complete variable domain is SQTIHQWPATLVQPVGSPLSLECTVEGTSNPNLYWYRQAAGRGLQLLFYSVGIGQISSEVPQNLSASRPQDRQFILSSKKLLLSDSGFYLCAFLVGANVLTFGAGSRLTVL.

This chain links TRBV7-2 with TRBJ1-1; maybe TRBD1 (6 bases). V lost 4 bases and J lost 1, with 13 bases in between. Germline assignment: CDR1 SGHTA and CDR2 FQGNSA. The CDR3 has 15 amino acids. The CDR3 DNA follows: TGTGCCAGCAGCTCGCCAAGGACAGCGAACACTGAAGCTTTCTTT. This gives the protein CASSSPRTANTEAFF.

CDR3 sequence (DNA): TGTGCCAGCAGCTCGCACCTACCAGGGACGGTGAACTATGGCTACACCTTC. Its translation is CASSSHLPGTVNYGYTF. The rearrangement links TRBV7-2 to TRBJ1-2; maybe TRBD1 (5 bases). The V end lost 4 bases, the J end lost 2 bases, and 20 bases lay between the germline ends. The V gene's germline CDR1 is SGHTA and CDR2 FQGNSA. This CDR3 is built from 17 residues.

V and J are TRBV19 and TRBJ1-2; D gene unclear. Trimming took off 4 bases at V and 4 bases at J, with 10 bases between the two ends. The CDR3 has 13 amino acids. Per the germline V gene, CDR1 is LNHDA and CDR2 is SQIVND (reference sequence). In DNA, the CDR3 is TGTGCCAGTAGTAGCGACTGGAGCTATGGCTACACCTTC. Translation gives CASSSDWSYGYTF.

CDR3 in amino acids: CASRSRGLGGYTF. The CDR3 coding sequence is TGTGCCAGCAGATCTAGGGGCCTGGGTGGCTACACCTTC. The rearrangement links TRBV6-5 to TRBJ1-2; tentatively, D is TRBD1 (5 bases). The CDR3 consists of 13 residues. Germline V CDR1 and CDR2: MNHEY, SVGAGI. The germline V and J ends were trimmed by 6 bases and 7 bases, with 15 bases remaining between them.

This sequence joins TRBV19 and TRBJ2-3; possible D gene TRBD2, 6 bases. Germline V CDR1 and CDR2: LNHDA, SQIVND (reference sequence). The CDR3 length is 15 residues. V lost 4 bases and J lost 6, with 17 bases in between. CDR3 sequence: CASSKRTVEGDTQYF. In DNA form, the CDR3 reads TGTGCCAGTAGTAAGAGGACCGTGGAGGGGGATACGCAGTATTTT.

This rearrangement joins TRBV5-1 to TRBJ2-1; 11 bases agree with TRBD2. The CDR3 has 16 residues. Trimming cost V 2 bases and J 6 bases; bases outside gene matches: 7. Germline CDR1 reads SGHRS; CDR2 reads YFSETQ. The CDR3 DNA sequence: TGCGCCAGCAGCTTCCCCGGCGGACTAGCGGGCAATGAGCAGTTCTTC. It is translated as CASSFPGGLAGNEQFF.

V gene TRBV5-6 combines with J gene TRBJ2-7; 8 bases agree with TRBD1. Trimming removed 1 base from V and 4 bases from J; junction bases left unmatched: 4. The CDR3 is made up of 14 amino acids. Germline CDR1 reads SGHDT; CDR2 reads YYEEEE. CDR3 sequence: CASSLRDRRYEQYF. CDR3 DNA sequence: TGTGCCAGCAGCTTGCGGGACAGGCGGTACGAGCAGTACTTC.

This chain joins TRBV18 and TRBJ1-2, with 10 bases that match TRBD1. CDR3 size: 15 residues. The ends lost 3 bases at V and 7 bases at J; junction bases unmatched: 8. Looked up from germline, CDR1 is KGHSH and CDR2 is LQKENI. The DNA of the CDR3 is TGTGCCAGCTCACCTTCCCCCGGGACAGGGGCTGGCTACACCTTC. Translating it yields CASSPSPGTGAGYTF.

The rearrangement links TRBV9 to TRBJ2-2, with D unclear. V was clipped by 0 bases and J by 8 bases, with 11 bases between them. Germline CDR1 SGDLS, CDR2 YYNGEE. The CDR3 spans 14 residues. The CDR3, as DNA: TGTGCCAGCAGCGTAGCGTCCCTCGGGGGGGAGCTGTTTTTT. It encodes CASSVASLGGELFF.

J is TRBJ2-7 and V is TRBV6-1; 12 nucleotides agree with TRBD2. CDR3 size: 17 residues. Germline V lookup: CDR1 MNHNS, CDR2 SASEGT. V shed 4 bases, J shed 2 bases, and the junction held 9 bases outside the gene matches. CDR3 protein: CASSGLTSGSRAYEQYF. CDR3 nucleotide sequence: TGTGCCAGCAGTGGTCTGACTAGCGGGAGTAGGGCCTACGAGCAGTACTTC.

This sequence joins TRBV7-2 and TRBJ2-7; D may be TRBD2 (5 bases). Germline-derived CDR1 and CDR2 are SGHTA and FQGNSA. Trimming removed 3 bases at V and 3 bases at J, with 6 bases between. The CDR3 loop spans 12 amino acids. For the CDR3, the DNA is TGTGCCAGCAGCTTTAGCGACTACGAGCAGTACTTC. This codes for CASSFSDYEQYF.

This chain connects TRBV2 to TRBJ2-1, with TRBD1 identical over 8 bases. The CDR3 contains 17 residues. Germline values: CDR1 SNHLY, CDR2 FYNNEI. Trimming at V came to 3 bases and at J to 8 bases, leaving 15 bases not matched to a gene. CDR3 in amino acids: CASSDLLLGQGIDEQFF. The CDR3 nucleotides read TGTGCCAGCAGTGATCTTCTTCTCGGACAGGGTATCGATGAGCAGTTCTTC.

This chain uses TRBV29-1 with TRBJ1-1, with D uncertain. Per germline, CDR1 SQVTM and CDR2 ANQGSEA. The CDR3 totals 16 residues. V lost 4 bases to trimming and J lost 3 bases, with 21 bases between them. In DNA form, the CDR3 reads TGCAGCGTTGGATGGGGTATTGGCCTGAGGGACACTGAAGCTTTCTTT. Translation: CSVGWGIGLRDTEAFF.

The chain employs TRBV5-1 and TRBJ1-1; D remains ambiguous. Between the trimmed V and J ends, which lost 1 base and 5 bases, there was a span of 9 bases. The CDR3 sequence is 13 residues long. Per the germline V gene, CDR1 is SGHRS and CDR2 is YFSETQ. CDR3 amino acids: CASSLRGQTEAFF. In nucleotides, the CDR3 is TGCGCCAGCAGCTTGCGTGGGCAGACTGAAGCTTTCTTT.

This chain connects TRBV5-1 to TRBJ2-7, with 7 nucleotides matching TRBD2. Per germline, CDR1 SGHRS and CDR2 YFSETQ. The CDR3 is 17 residues long. The trim removed 2 bases at V and 0 bases at J, leaving 11 bases unmatched. DNA for the CDR3: TGCGCCAGCAGCTTTACTACCGGGACTACGAGCTCCTACGAGCAGTACTTC. Encoded protein: CASSFTTGTTSSYEQYF.

The V call is TRBV7-9, the J call TRBJ2-3; D remains unclear. Germline V gene sequence: CDR1 SEHNR, CDR2 FQNEAQ (reference sequence). This CDR3 spans 12 amino acids. The germline V and J ends were trimmed by 5 bases and 3 bases, with 6 bases remaining between them. The CDR3 loop reads CASSPDTDTQYF. The CDR3, as DNA: TGTGCCAGCAGCCCAGATACAGATACGCAGTATTTT.

The chain carries TRBV5-4 and TRBJ1-2; TRBD1 matches 7 bases. V shed 4 bases and J 2 bases; nucleotides not matched to a gene: 8. CDR1 is SGHNT and CDR2 is YYREEE in the germline V gene (reference sequence). The CDR3 is 15 amino acids. DNA for the CDR3: TGTGCCAGCAGCCTCAGAAGGGGGCCAAACTATGGCTACACCTTC. Protein sequence: CASSLRRGPNYGYTF.

V is TRBV6-1 and J is TRBJ2-7; a weak D match, TRBD1 (6 bases). The CDR3 covers 16 residues. Trimming cost V 2 bases and J 4 bases, with 18 bases left between them. Germline assignment: CDR1 MNHNS and CDR2 SASEGT. The CDR3 loop reads CASSESEAGTRYEQYF. In DNA form, the CDR3 reads TGTGCCAGCAGTGAATCTGAGGCAGGGACAAGATACGAGCAGTACTTC.

The V gene is TRBV29-1, the J gene TRBJ2-2; D could derive from TRBD1 or TRBD2 (6 bases each). Germline V gene sequence: CDR1 SQVTM, CDR2 ANQGSEA. Trimming cost V 7 bases and J 8 bases, with 20 bases left between them. The CDR3 is made up of 14 amino acids. The CDR3 DNA reads as TGCAGCGCCTCCTCGGGGGCCCATCTAGGGGAGCTGTTTTTT. This translates into CSASSGAHLGELFF.

This clone was seen once. This chain connects TRBV6-5 to TRBJ2-1; D uncertain. This CDR3 is built from 15 residues. CDR1 and CDR2 from the germline V gene are MNHEY and SVGAGI. V was shortened by 0 bases and J by 0 bases, with 6 bases between the two germline ends. CDR3 in amino acids: CASSYSVSSYNEQFF. DNA for the CDR3: TGTGCCAGCAGTTACTCTGTGAGCTCCTACAATGAGCAGTTCTTC.

The chain joins TRBV7-9 to TRBJ1-2; D gene ambiguous. Between the trimmed V and J ends, which lost 3 bases and 4 bases, there was a span of 12 bases. Germline loops: CDR1 SEHNR, CDR2 FQNEAQ (reference sequence). This CDR3 is built from 14 residues. The CDR3 DNA reads as TGTGCCAGCAGCTTGGAAGGGTCCGGCTATGGCTACACCTTC. Translating gives CASSLEGSGYGYTF.